The T cell receptor (beta chain) described here comes from a study of T-cell memory formation after mild COVID-19. Turning to the study itself: Largely donor-specific sequence clusters came from a couple of donors.

General study results and limits: Some responding clones appeared in pre-infection memory, suggesting cross-reactive memory joined. CD4+ contracting clones were found mainly in CM and EM, and CD8+ ones in EMRA.

Researchers used 5'RACE with constant-segment primers to make TCR alpha and TCR beta cDNA libraries that carry sample barcodes and UMIs. TCRdb reanalysed the 5' RACE reads using MiXCR and keeps one entry per CDR3 protein. This table holds nearly 200,000 distinct CDR3 sequences, around 17% found once. This clonotype was seen ten or more times. The target antigen is unknown. CDR3 length: 16 amino acids. Germline-derived CDR1 and CDR2 are SGHRS and YFSETQ. The V gene lost 0 bases and the J gene lost 7 bases, with 17 bases spanning the gap. Input material: PBMCs or a T cell subset sorted from them (not recorded which). This receptor was obtained from an adult woman who had mild COVID-19 (a few samples of this study predate the infection). Cell type and time point are not known. The chain carries TRBV5-1 and TRBJ2-1; maybe TRBD2 (6 bases). CDR3 DNA: TGCGCCAGCAGCTTGGACGCGGGGTCCAAGGGGAATGAGCAGTTCTTC. As protein: CASSLDAGSKGNEQFF.